This T cell receptor (beta chain) originates from a study of CD8+ T cells in alopecia areata. Overall study results and limits: Affected lesional scalp, above all in alopecia totalis/universalis, was more clonal than normal scalp.

The CDR3 has 15 amino acids. In germline, CDR1 is SGHTA, CDR2 FQGTGA. V was pared by 1 base and J by 8 bases, with 12 bases between. On this clone itself: Its antigen is not known.

Investigators isolated RNA and reverse transcribed it into cDNA to act as the sequencing template. Generated by immunoSEQ multiplex PCR, the TCRdb table keeps only in-frame clones and is missing some. The table shows about 120,000 clones, with roughly 68% occurring only once. This chain connects TRBV7-3 to TRBJ1-6; the D gene is possibly TRBD1 (5 bases). This TCR came from a human donor in good health. The sequenced sample consisted of CD4+ T cells sorted from blood. CDR3 sequence (DNA): TGTGCCAGCAGCTTAAGGGAGGGGAAGGATTCACCCCTCCACTTT. It specifies CASSLREGKDSPLHF.